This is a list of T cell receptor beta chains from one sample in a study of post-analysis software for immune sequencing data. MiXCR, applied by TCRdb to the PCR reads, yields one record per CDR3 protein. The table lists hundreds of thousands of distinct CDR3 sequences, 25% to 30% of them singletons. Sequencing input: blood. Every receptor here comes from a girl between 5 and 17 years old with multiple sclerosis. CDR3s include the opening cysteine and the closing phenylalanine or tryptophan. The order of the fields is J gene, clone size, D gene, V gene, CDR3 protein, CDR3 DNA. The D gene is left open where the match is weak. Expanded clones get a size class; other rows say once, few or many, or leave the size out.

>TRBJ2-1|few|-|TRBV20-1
CSALEARRLNEQFF
TGCAGTGCCCTCGAAGCCCGACGACTCAATGAGCAGTTCTTC
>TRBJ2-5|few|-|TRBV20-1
CSANNPVTYEQYF
TGCAGTGCCAACAACCCAGTGACTTATGAGCAGTACTTC
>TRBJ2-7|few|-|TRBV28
CATLPGGTYEQYF
TGTGCCACCCTTCCTGGGGGGACCTACGAGCAGTACTTC
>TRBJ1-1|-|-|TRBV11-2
CASSSEGLTEAFF
TGTGCCAGCAGCTCCGAGGGACTCACGGAAGCTTTCTTT
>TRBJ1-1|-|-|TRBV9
CASSARPGTEEAFF
TGTGCCAGCAGCGCCCGCCCAGGGACGGAGGAGGCTTTCTTT
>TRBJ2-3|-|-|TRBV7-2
CASSLAPGADTQYF
TGTGCCAGCAGCTTAGCCCCAGGGGCAGATACGCAGTATTTT
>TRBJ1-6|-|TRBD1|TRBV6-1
CASSEGQRDSPLHF
TGTGCCAGCAGTGAGGGACAGCGGGATTCACCCCTCCACTTT
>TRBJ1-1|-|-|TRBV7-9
CASTLTANTEAFF
TGTGCCAGCACCCTGACGGCAAACACTGAAGCTTTCTTT
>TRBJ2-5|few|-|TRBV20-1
CSARWNQDQYF
TGCAGTGCTAGATGGAACCAGGACCAGTACTTC
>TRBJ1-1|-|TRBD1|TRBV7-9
CASSVGTGGRVNTGAFF
TGTGCCAGCAGCGTGGGGACAGGGGGCAGGGTGAACACTGGAGCTTTCTTT
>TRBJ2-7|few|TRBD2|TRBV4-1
CASSQVASGSYEQYF
TGCGCCAGCAGCCAAGTCGCTAGCGGGAGCTACGAGCAGTACTTC
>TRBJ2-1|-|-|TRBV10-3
CAISGGPSSYNEQFF
TGTGCCATCAGTGGCGGGCCGAGCTCCTACAATGAGCAGTTCTTC
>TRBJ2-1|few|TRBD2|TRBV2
CASRGLAAGLEQFF
TGTGCCAGCAGAGGACTAGCGGCCGGCTTGGAGCAGTTCTTC
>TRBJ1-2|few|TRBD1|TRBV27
CASSRRTGAHGGYTF
TGTGCCAGCAGCCGCAGGACAGGAGCCCATGGGGGCTACACCTTC
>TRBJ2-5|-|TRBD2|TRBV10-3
CAIRRGLAQETQYF
TGTGCCATCAGGAGGGGACTAGCCCAAGAGACCCAGTACTTC
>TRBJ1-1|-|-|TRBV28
CASSPTGDSEAFF
TGTGCCAGCAGTCCGACAGGAGATTCTGAAGCTTTCTTT
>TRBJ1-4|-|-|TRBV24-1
CATSTGTMENEKLFF
TGTGCCACCTCCACAGGGACAATGGAAAACGAAAAACTGTTTTTT
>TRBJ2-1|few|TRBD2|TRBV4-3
CASSQDPLAGPYNEQFF
TGCGCCAGCAGCCAAGACCCCTTAGCGGGCCCATACAATGAGCAGTTCTTC
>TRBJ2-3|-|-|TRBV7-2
CASSTTDSNTQYF
TGTGCCAGCAGCACCACCGACAGTAATACGCAGTATTTT
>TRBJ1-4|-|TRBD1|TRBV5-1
CASSLAVTGQINEKLFF
TGCGCCAGCAGCTTAGCGGTCACGGGACAGATTAATGAAAAACTGTTTTTT
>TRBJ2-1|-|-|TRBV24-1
CATSDPSPGGLWNEQFF
TGTGCCACCAGTGACCCAAGTCCGGGGGGCCTCTGGAATGAGCAGTTCTTC